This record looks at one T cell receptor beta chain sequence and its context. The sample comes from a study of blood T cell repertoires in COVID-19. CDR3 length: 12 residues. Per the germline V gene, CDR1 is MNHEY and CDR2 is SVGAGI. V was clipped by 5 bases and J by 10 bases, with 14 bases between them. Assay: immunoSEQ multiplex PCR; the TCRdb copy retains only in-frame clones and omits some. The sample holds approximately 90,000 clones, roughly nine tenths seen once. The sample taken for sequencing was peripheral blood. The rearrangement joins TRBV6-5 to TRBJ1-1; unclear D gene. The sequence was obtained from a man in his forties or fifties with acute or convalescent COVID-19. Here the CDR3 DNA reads TGTGCCAGCAGTACGGAGCAGCGGGCAGCTTTCTTT. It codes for CASSTEQRAAFF.